The present TCR beta chain was sequenced within a study of shared clonotypes between healthy human individuals (dated by TCRdb to the early 2020s). For context, the study as a whole: A few men and two women, aged 18 to 49 years, made up the cohort. For each donor, three plates each were used for CD4 naive and CD4 memory, two plates were used for CD8 naive, and one plate was used for CD8 memory. Libraries were prepared and TCR repertoires were sequenced by different laboratories using diverse techniques, in order to increase sequencing depth and limit assay-specific biases. Between about 0.8 and 9 billion PBMCs per donor were obtained by leukapheresis. To estimate repertoire size and how much clonotypes are shared between individuals, the study performed deep sequencing of blood TCR repertoires from roughly five healthy adults. What the research found in general, with its limitations: The small number of donors limited the genetic and exposure-history diversity represented. Rarefaction of sorted-subset datasets indicated incomplete sequencing despite the large sequencing depth. Pairwise subsampling indicated that sequencing depth was expected to affect the degree of clonotype sharing among donors. Sharing across four donors was observed for about 5% of naive CD4, under 4% of naive CD8, 2% to 2.5% of memory CD4, and roughly 0.4% of memory CD8 clonotypes. Sampling was restricted to blood, and TCR repertoires in tissues likely differ from the TCR repertoires found in blood. Higher generation probabilities were observed for clonotypes shared by all four sorted-subset donors than for non-shared clonotypes. Naive subsets generally had larger estimated clonotype richness than memory subsets.

Points on this clone: The antigen it recognizes is unknown. The sample holds no much larger clone one base away, and base qualities are not on file.

TCR CDR3 regions were amplified from genomic DNA by multiplex PCR using the deep immunoSEQ assay. Extracted genomic DNA from each cell subset was spread evenly across all wells of several immunoSEQ 96-well plates, with each plate serving as a replicate. Each replicate PCR for sorted subsets received about 200 ng genomic DNA, equal to roughly 29,000 T cell genomes. Purified libraries were measured with a Qubit 3.0 fluorometer, size-checked on a Bioanalyzer 2100, and measured again with the KAPA Library Quantification kit. A separate single-read 150-cycle Illumina NextSeq 550 flow cell was used to sequence each immunoSEQ 96-well plate. For the original study's pipeline: Because the immunoSEQ output included only junctional sequences and no quality scores, the filtering could not be the same as the filtering used for full-length reads. Sequences were annotated with PyIR, a Python wrapper for IgBLAST v1.9, and V/J genes and CDR3 were assigned using IMGT germline references. Reads were filtered out if the reads had weak V/J assignments (E-value above 1e-6), no CDR3, stop codons, out-of-frame junctions, or ambiguous translated residues. V3J clonotypes were defined by identical inferred V gene, J gene, and CDR3 amino acid sequence. Percentage overlap between repertoires was computed as shared unique clonotypes divided by the size of the smaller repertoire. Repertoire richness was assessed with RTK rarefaction, the Chao1 estimator, and Recon v2.1 estimates of unobserved clonotypes. Generation probabilities were computed with OLGA for all TCRbeta clonotypes obtained by the gDNA method from four donors. TCRdb retrieved this table from immuneACCESS and kept in-frame rearrangements only. Not all clones are present; in checked studies, unresolved V genes account for under half, and no reason is known for the remainder. The DNA gave D and trimming, while V, J and clone size come from that table. For this sample there are some 2,400,000 clones; approximately 96% appear just once. 0.1% to 0.15% of the sample lies in the top ten.

Trimming removed 3 bases from V and 6 bases from J; the gene matches leave 8 bases unexplained. The CDR3 goes from the cysteine to the phenylalanine over 16 residues. Solely the CDR3 DNA is kept, with 48 bases framed from the first base. Per the germline V gene, SGHRS is the CDR1 and YFSETQ is the CDR2. The donors were healthy, HIV-negative adults who had no recently reported acute infections or vaccinations. All donors were Caucasian adults living in Nashville, Tennessee, USA. CD4+ T cells were enriched through magnetic negative selection, after which naive cells were positively selected on CD45RA and the remaining negative fraction served as the memory subset. Blood was obtained by leukapheresis, after which PBMCs were separated by Ficoll-Histopaque density gradient centrifugation and cryopreserved in liquid nitrogen vapor phase. Purity and quantity of every magnetically sorted T cell population were checked by analytical flow cytometry. Each sorted fraction had its genomic DNA isolated and then quantified by UV absorbance on a Nanodrop 2000c.

Sequenced sample: naive CD4+ T cells sorted from blood. This sample's cell subset or site label indicates: CD45RA+ positively selected. This receptor was taken from a man younger than 35 in good health. The sequence is built from TRBV5-1 and TRBJ2-5; 13 junctional bases match TRBD2. The DNA is as follows: TGCGCCAGCAGCTCGAGTGGGACTAGCGGGGCAAAGACCCAGTACTTC. This gives the protein CASSSSGTSGAKTQYF.